The present TCR beta chain was sequenced within a study of OX40 agonist ivuxolimab in advanced cancers. Repertoires were generated with immunoSEQ multiplex PCR, while TCRdb's copy carries only in-frame clones and drops some. The table records 50,000 or so clones, 75% to 90% of them present only once. J lost 6 bases, V lost 6 bases, and 4 bases had no gene match. The CDR3 contains 16 residues. Looked up from germline, CDR1 is ENHRY and CDR2 is SYGVKD. Points from the study as a whole: In the 0.1 to 3.0 mg/kg range, CD4+ and CD8+ blood T cells had expanded clonally by week 6.

As concerns this clone: Antigen specificity is unknown.

This chain connects TRBV10-3 to TRBJ2-6; 14 bases line up with TRBD2. The sequence was collected from an adult with an advanced solid tumor such as melanoma, head and neck, liver or kidney cancer. Material: CD4+ or CD8+ T cells sorted from blood, obtained in a trial of the OX40 agonist ivuxolimab. As DNA, the CDR3 is TGTGCCATCAGAGGGACTAGCGGGGGTACGGCCAACGTCCTGACTTTC. Translated: CAIRGTSGGTANVLTF.